The 24 T cell receptor beta chains below all came from one sample that was sequenced in a study of T cell responses to AZD1222 COVID-19 vaccine. Here immunoSEQ multiplex PCR was the method, and the copy in TCRdb shows in-frame clones only, minus some. The sample yields fewer than 150,000 clones, over 80% seen once. The sample consisted of peripheral blood, taken 28 days after the second AZD1222 dose. All receptors come from an adult who received the AZD1222 COVID-19 vaccine.

A single count supports this clone. This chain's CDR3 is CASSWTGKDYGYTF. As DNA, the CDR3 is TGTGCCAGCAGCTGGACAGGCAAGGACTATGGCTACACCTTC. The chain joins TRBV7-8 to TRBJ1-2, with 7 bases aligning to TRBD1. This CDR3 has 14 amino acids. Germline V CDR1 and CDR2: SGHVS, FQNEAQ. With V trimmed by 4 bases and J by 3 bases, 5 bases remained unmatched.

J is TRBJ1-2 and V is TRBV7-9; no firm D call. Germline CDR1 is SEHNR and CDR2 is FQNEAQ (reference sequence). This CDR3 is 14 amino acids long. Trimming pared 1 base from V and 9 bases from J, leaving 15 bases between. The CDR3 coding sequence is TGTGCCAGCAGCTTAGGTTTGTCACAATGGAGCTACACCTTC. Its translation is CASSLGLSQWSYTF.

The V call is TRBV13, the J call TRBJ1-2; 10 bases are a match to TRBD1. CDR3 length: 17 residues. Losses at the gene ends were 4 bases for V and 5 bases for J; bases not matched to a gene: 13. Germline V gene sequence: CDR1 PRHDT, CDR2 FYEKMQ (reference sequence). The CDR3 DNA sequence: TGTGCCAGCAGCTCTGAGTCGTGGGACAGGGGATGGTATGGCTACACCTTC. Protein sequence: CASSSESWDRGWYGYTF. Variable domain in full (rest from reference TRBV13 and TRBJ1-2): AAGVIQSPRHLIKEKRETATLKCYPIPRHDTVYWYQQGPGQDPQFLISFYEKMQSDKGSIPDRFSAQQFSDYHSELNMSSLELGDSALYFCASSSESWDRGWYGYTFGSGTRLTVV.

The chain uses TRBV29-1 and TRBJ1-4; D unresolved. The germline CDR1 and CDR2 sequences are SQVTM and ANQGSEA. The CDR3 totals 11 residues. The germline V and J ends were trimmed by 3 bases and 8 bases, with 7 bases remaining between them. In DNA form, the CDR3 reads TGCAGCGTTGACTCCGAGGAAAAACTGTTTTTT. The encoded protein is CSVDSEEKLFF.

This clone was seen only once. The rearrangement joins TRBV5-6 to TRBJ1-2; D not certain. This CDR3 contains 12 residues. Trimming cost V 1 base and J 7 bases, with 8 bases left between them. Germline CDR1 is SGHDT and CDR2 is YYEEEE. The CDR3 is CASSLMERGYTF. CDR3 bases: TGTGCCAGCAGCTTGATGGAACGTGGCTACACCTTC.

In regard to this clone: A junction boundary mismatches the germline segment, possibly from a read error. This chain joins TRBV7-7 and TRBJ1-5; D call uncertain. Germline CDR1 and CDR2: SSHAT and FNYEAQ (reference sequence). CDR3 length: 13 residues. This chain's CDR3 is CASSPGSNQPQHF. The DNA of the CDR3 is TGTGCTAGCAGCCCCGGGAGCAATCAGCCCCAGCATTTT.

The chain couples TRBV12-3 or TRBV12-4 to TRBJ1-5; 7 bases fit TRBD1. CDR3 length: 13 residues. V lost 6 bases, J lost 7 bases, and 6 bases stayed unmatched. CDR3 sequence reads: CASSLQGWQPQHF. DNA of the CDR3: TGTGCCAGCAGCCTACAGGGGTGGCAGCCCCAGCATTTT.

The CDR3 loop is CASSGQGTDSNQPQHF. As DNA, the CDR3 is TGTGCCAGCAGTGGACAGGGGACGGATAGCAATCAGCCCCAGCATTTT. The chain employs TRBV25-1 and TRBJ1-5; 8 bases line up with TRBD1. Germline V CDR1 and CDR2: MGHDK, SYGVNS. This CDR3 spans 16 amino acids. V was clipped by 4 bases and J by 0 bases; unmatched bases: 5.

The V call is TRBV19, the J call TRBJ2-1; D call uncertain. Trimming cost V 3 bases and J 7 bases, with 4 bases left between them. Per germline, CDR1 LNHDA and CDR2 SQIVND (reference sequence). This CDR3 region has 11 residues. CDR3 nucleotide sequence: TGTGCCAGTAGTATGTGGAATGAGCAGTTCTTC. Protein sequence: CASSMWNEQFF.

V and J are TRBV7-9 and TRBJ2-2, with D tentatively TRBD2 (5 bases). The CDR3 is 13 amino acids. CDR1 is SEHNR and CDR2 is FQNEAQ in the germline V gene (reference sequence). V lost 2 bases, J lost 5 bases, and 6 bases lay in between. CDR3 nucleotide sequence: TGTGCCAGCAGCTTATCGGGGACCGGGGAGCTGTTTTTT. Translating gives CASSLSGTGELFF.

The genes are TRBV11-1 and TRBJ2-7; D remains unclear. The CDR3 consists of 15 residues. Germline V lookup: CDR1 SGHAT, CDR2 FQDESV (reference sequence). The V end lost 3 bases, the J end lost 2 bases, and 14 bases lay between the germline ends. CDR3 sequence (DNA): TGTGCCAGCAGCTTCGGACCAACAGAGGCCTACGAGCAGTACTTC. Translation gives CASSFGPTEAYEQYF.

DNA for the CDR3: TGTGCCAGCAGCTTCCCCGATTCCTACGAGCAGTACTTC. Translating it yields CASSFPDSYEQYF. This chain connects TRBV5-6 to TRBJ2-7; D is unclear. The CDR3 covers 13 residues. Trimming shortened V by 2 bases and J by 1 base, and 7 bases separated the two germline ends. Germline CDR1 and CDR2: SGHDT and YYEEEE.

The chain is built from TRBV28 and TRBJ1-2, with 9 bases aligning to TRBD1. The junction had 16 bases not matched to a gene; V was cut back by 6 bases and J by 2 bases. Germline lookup yields CDR1 MDHEN and CDR2 SYDVKM. The CDR3 length is 18 residues. Here the CDR3 reads CASRLRLRGTGRNYGYTF. CDR3 DNA sequence: TGTGCCAGCAGGCTACGACTACGAGGGACAGGGCGAAACTATGGCTACACCTTC.

This clone has a single count. This chain connects TRBV7-9 to TRBJ1-1; TRBD1 might be the D (5 bases). The germline V gene encodes CDR1 SEHNR and CDR2 FQNEAQ (reference sequence). The CDR3 runs 15 residues. V shed 1 base and J shed 2 bases, with 11 bases lying between them. As DNA, the CDR3 is TGTGCCAGCAGCTTAGGGGGCGTGAGAAACACTGAAGCTTTCTTT. This sequence encodes CASSLGGVRNTEAFF.

This sequence joins TRBV5-1 and TRBJ2-7; 11 positions match TRBD2. Germline CDR1 SGHRS, CDR2 YFSETQ. Trimming at V came to 3 bases and at J to 3 bases, leaving 8 bases not matched to a gene. The CDR3 has 16 amino acids. The CDR3 loop is CASSSGTSGPLYEQYF. The CDR3 DNA reads TGCGCCAGCAGCTCGGGGACTAGCGGACCTCTCTACGAGCAGTACTTC.

Only one count was recorded for this clone. The chain recombines TRBV6-5 with TRBJ2-7; tentative D call: TRBD1 (5 bases). The V gene lost 2 bases and the J gene lost 3 bases, with 14 bases spanning the gap. The CDR3 loop spans 15 amino acids. CDR1 MNHEY and CDR2 SVGAGI come from the germline V gene. The CDR3 DNA sequence: TGTGCCAGCAGTTACACCGACAGAGGCGGCTACGAGCAGTACTTC. Protein: CASSYTDRGGYEQYF.

CDR3 in DNA: TGTGCCAGCAGTTTGCAGGGATTAACACCCCTCCACTTT. It encodes CASSLQGLTPLHF. The V gene is TRBV12-3 or TRBV12-4, the J gene TRBJ1-6, with D possibly being TRBD1 (5 bases). The V end lost 3 bases, the J end lost 11 bases, and 11 bases lay between the germline ends. The CDR3 covers 13 residues.

The V gene is TRBV18, the J gene TRBJ2-7; 7 positions match TRBD1. V trimming: 1 base; J trimming: 3 bases; junction bases outside the gene matches: 6. The CDR3 has 15 residues. The germline V gene has CDR1 KGHSH and CDR2 LQKENI. Here the CDR3 DNA reads TGTGCCAGCTCACCACGGGACAGCGCCTTCTACGAGCAGTACTTC. Residues: CASSPRDSAFYEQYF.

The chain combines TRBV6-6 with TRBJ2-7, with 11 positions matching TRBD2. The CDR3 has 16 residues. CDR1 and CDR2 from the germline V gene are MNHNY and SVGAGI (reference sequence). Trimming cost V 6 bases and J 5 bases; bases outside gene matches: 12. The CDR3 coding sequence is TGTGCCAGCAGGCCTACTAGCGGGGGAAAGTTCAACGAGCAGTACTTC. It specifies CASRPTSGGKFNEQYF.

The chain uses TRBV14 and TRBJ1-3; possible D gene TRBD1, 6 bases. Germline CDR1 is SGHDN and CDR2 is FVKESK. Trimming cost V 3 bases and J 2 bases, with 11 bases left between them. The CDR3 loop spans 15 amino acids. CDR3 sequence: CASSHYRVAGNTIYF. CDR3 nucleotides: TGTGCCAGCAGCCATTACAGGGTGGCTGGAAACACCATATATTTT.

The gene calls are TRBV19 and TRBJ1-4, with a possible D match to TRBD1 (6 bases). The CDR3 has 15 residues. Germline CDR1 is LNHDA and CDR2 is SQIVND (reference sequence). Trimming pared 11 bases from V and 4 bases from J, leaving 20 bases between. CDR3 residues: CAAGGGPHYNEKLFF. The DNA for the CDR3 is TGTGCCGCTGGTGGGGGCCCCCATTATAATGAAAAACTGTTTTTT.

The table lists this clone with a count of one. The J gene is TRBJ1-2, the V gene TRBV12-3 or TRBV12-4; D is uncertain. The CDR3 has 13 amino acids. V lost 2 bases to trimming and J lost 4 bases, with 8 bases between them. CDR3 DNA: TGTGCCAGCAGTTTAAGGGAGGGCTATGGCTACACCTTC. As protein: CASSLREGYGYTF.

The chain employs TRBV11-2 and TRBJ2-2, with 7 bases lining up with TRBD1. The CDR3 has 14 amino acids. V was pared by 6 bases and J by 5 bases, with 6 bases of the junction left unmatched. Germline CDR1 and CDR2: SGHAT and FQNNGV. CDR3 DNA: TGTGCCAGCAGACCAACAGGGGTTACCGGGGAGCTGTTTTTT. It specifies CASRPTGVTGELFF.

The chain has TRBV11-3 and TRBJ1-2; no definite D call. V lost 1 base and J lost 4, with 7 bases in between. This CDR3 region has 13 residues. Germline values: CDR1 SGHNT, CDR2 YENEEA. This CDR3 reads CASSLAGIYGYTF. CDR3 DNA sequence: TGTGCCAGCAGCTTAGCGGGGATCTATGGCTACACCTTC.